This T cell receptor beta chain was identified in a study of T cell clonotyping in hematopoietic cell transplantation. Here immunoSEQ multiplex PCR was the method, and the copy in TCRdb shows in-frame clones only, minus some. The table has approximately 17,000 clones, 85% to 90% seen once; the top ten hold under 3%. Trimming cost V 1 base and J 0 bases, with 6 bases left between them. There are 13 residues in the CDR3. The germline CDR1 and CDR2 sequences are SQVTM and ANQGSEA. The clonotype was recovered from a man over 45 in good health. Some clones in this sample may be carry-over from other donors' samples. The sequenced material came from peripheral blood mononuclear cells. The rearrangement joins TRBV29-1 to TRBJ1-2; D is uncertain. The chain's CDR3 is CSVEGETNYGYTF. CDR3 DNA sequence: TGCAGCGTTGAAGGAGAGACTAACTATGGCTACACCTTC.